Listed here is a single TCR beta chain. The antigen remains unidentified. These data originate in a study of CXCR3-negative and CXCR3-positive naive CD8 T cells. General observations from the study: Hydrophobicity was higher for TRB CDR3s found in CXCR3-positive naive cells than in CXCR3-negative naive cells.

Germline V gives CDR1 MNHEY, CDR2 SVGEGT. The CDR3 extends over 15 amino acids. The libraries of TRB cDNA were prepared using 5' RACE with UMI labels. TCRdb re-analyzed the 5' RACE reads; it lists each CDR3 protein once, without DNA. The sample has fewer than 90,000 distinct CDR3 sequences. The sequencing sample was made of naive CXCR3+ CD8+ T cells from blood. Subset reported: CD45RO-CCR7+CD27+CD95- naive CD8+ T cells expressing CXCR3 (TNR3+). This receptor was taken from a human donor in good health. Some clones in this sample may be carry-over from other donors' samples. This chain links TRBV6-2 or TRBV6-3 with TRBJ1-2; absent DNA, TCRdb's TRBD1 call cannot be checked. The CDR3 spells CASRRGTGTIYGYTF.